This TCR beta chain came from a study of early T cells in non-severe SARS-CoV-2 infection. This clonotype was detected a few times. Germline trimming cut 4 bases from V and 3 bases from J; bases unmatched to any gene: 6. CDR1 SGHDN and CDR2 FVKESK come from the germline V gene. The CDR3 consists of 15 residues. TCRdb called the 5' RACE reads again in MiXCR, with one record for every CDR3 protein. The sample includes 34,000 or so distinct CDR3 sequences, around 9% of them seen just once. Sequenced: whole blood. The sequence derives from an adult who was a healthcare worker with PCR-confirmed SARS-CoV-2 infection or an uninfected control (not recorded which). The rearrangement links TRBV14 to TRBJ2-3; 8 positions agree with TRBD1. The CDR3 is CASSRDRGWTDTQYF. As DNA, the CDR3 is TGTGCCAGCAGCCGAGACAGGGGATGGACAGATACGCAGTATTTT.